Here is one T cell receptor (beta chain) with its context. Other nucleotide sequences from this sample produce the same CDR3. These data come from a study of blood T cell repertoires in COVID-19. Study at large: COVID-19 samples from acute and convalescent phases originated in the United States, Italy and Spain.

The repertoire was sequenced with immunoSEQ multiplex PCR; TCRdb's copy has only in-frame clones and lacks some. The data contain about 200,000 clones, approximately 81% of them singletons. CDR3 length: 14 residues. Germline V gene lookup returns CDR1 SGHRS and CDR2 YFSETQ. Trimming took off 0 bases at V and 2 bases at J, with 8 bases between the two ends. This clonotype was sampled from a woman at least 80 years old with acute or convalescent COVID-19. The chain has TRBV5-1 and TRBJ1-1; D is undetermined. The sample was peripheral blood. CDR3 amino acids: CASSLEAGNTEAFF. The CDR3 coding sequence is TGCGCCAGCAGCTTGGAGGCGGGAAACACTGAAGCTTTCTTT. Together with reference TRBV5-1 and TRBJ1-1, the CDR3 gives the full variable domain: KAGVTQTPRYLIKTRGQQVTLSCSPISGHRSVSWYQQTPGQGLQFLFEYFSETQRNKGNFPGRFSGRQFSNSRSEMNVSTLELGDSALYLCASSLEAGNTEAFFGQGTRLTVV.